A selection of T cell receptor beta chains follows, all from one sample in a study of long-term antiretroviral therapy in people with HIV. Produced via immunoSEQ multiplex PCR; TCRdb's table is partial and in-frame only. The data show around 29,000 clones, with approximately 93% seen just once and 5% to 7% held by the top ten. The source was unsorted PBMCs, collected about 6.5 years after starting antiretroviral therapy. The receptors derive from a woman in her thirties or forties with HIV. Both conserved end residues are part of each CDR3. A D gene is named only where the DNA matches it firmly. Some rows mark clone size as missing; the rest say once, few, many or name a class of expanded clone.

- TRBJ1-6 TRBV9 - CASSRDSMSSYNSPLHF TGTGCCAGCTCCCGGGACTCAATGAGCTCCTATAATTCACCCCTCCACTTT
- TRBJ2-2 TRBV7-2 TRBD1 CASSLGHRGISGELFF TGTGCCAGCAGCTTAGGCCACAGGGGCATTTCCGGGGAGCTGTTTTTT
- TRBJ2-5 TRBV30 - CAWMQGGQTQYF TGTGCCTGGATGCAAGGTGGTCAGACCCAGTACTTC
- TRBJ1-1 TRBV27 - CASSFRGRRVTEAFF TGTGCCAGCAGTTTCCGGGGGCGCCGAGTCACTGAAGCTTTCTTT
- TRBJ1-2 TRBV27 TRBD1 CASSSLGQGNLYGYTF TGTGCCAGCAGTTCACTAGGACAGGGGAACCTCTATGGCTACACCTTC
- TRBJ2-7 TRBV6-5 TRBD1 CASRYNAGQGPHEQYF TGTGCCAGCAGATACAATGCAGGACAGGGACCCCACGAGCAGTACTTC
- TRBJ1-4 TRBV7-2 - CASSPQINEKLFF TGTGCCAGCAGCCCCCAGATTAATGAAAAACTGTTTTTT
- TRBJ2-7 TRBV11-2 - CASSRFSEQYF TGTGCCAGCAGCCGTTTTTCCGAGCAGTACTTC
- TRBJ1-5 TRBV4-3 - CASSQDWSRDQPQHF TGCGCCAGCAGCCAAGACTGGTCGAGGGATCAGCCCCAGCATTTT
few TRBJ2-2 TRBV2 TRBD1 CASSKLPGTANTGELFF TGTGCCAGCAGCAAACTCCCGGGGACAGCGAACACCGGGGAGCTGTTTTTT
- TRBJ1-5 TRBV5-1 - CASSLGTTGGSGQPQHF TGCGCCAGCAGCTTGGGAACTACCGGGGGATCCGGTCAGCCCCAGCATTTT
- TRBJ2-1 TRBV2 TRBD2 CASANSRLAGGSYNEQFF TGTGCCAGCGCTAACAGTAGGCTAGCGGGGGGTTCCTACAATGAGCAGTTCTTC
- TRBJ2-7 TRBV5-1 - CASSLDTTVSYEQYF TGCGCCAGCAGCTTGGATACGACGGTTTCCTACGAGCAGTACTTC
- TRBJ2-7 TRBV5-4 TRBD1 CASSMGQNSYEQYF TGTGCCAGCAGCATGGGACAGAACTCCTACGAGCAGTACTTC
- TRBJ2-3 TRBV7-2 TRBD2 CASSLEERGGTDTQYF TGTGCCAGCAGCTTAGAGGAGCGGGGGGGCACAGATACGCAGTATTTT